Below, 2 T cell receptor beta chains from the same sample are listed, as sequenced in a study of blood T cell repertoires in COVID-19. Data came from immunoSEQ multiplex PCR; TCRdb stores just in-frame clones and leaves some out. The sample records about 200,000 clones, around 90% being singletons. Sequenced input: PBMCs or T cells enriched from blood (not recorded which). Source of these receptors: a woman aged 25 to 45 who had recovered from COVID-19.

V and J are TRBV7-9 and TRBJ1-1, with D possibly being TRBD1 (6 bases). CDR1 and CDR2 from the germline V gene are SEHNR and FQNEAQ (reference sequence). The CDR3 covers 17 residues. With 0 bases removed from V and 4 bases from J, the gap between germline ends came to 18 bases. The CDR3 DNA is TGTGCCAGCAGCTTAGCCTCGGCGCGGGGGCTGGGCACTGAAGCTTTCTTT. This translates into CASSLASARGLGTEAFF.

This chain uses TRBV20-1 with TRBJ2-5, with 8 positions matching TRBD2. J lost 1 base, V lost 3 bases, and 7 bases had no gene match. The germline V gene encodes CDR1 DFQATT and CDR2 SNEGSKA (reference sequence). This CDR3 region has 15 residues. The DNA for the CDR3 is TGCAGTGCTAGTAAAACGGGGGGGCCCCAAGAGACCCAGTACTTC. It yields the protein CSASKTGGPQETQYF.